This TCR beta chain emerged from a study of blood T cell repertoires in COVID-19. Study context: Acute-phase and convalescent COVID-19 samples originated in the United States, Italy and Spain. PBMCs, B-cell-depleted T cells, or T cells were the source of the cDNA or gDNA that made up the material.

During active infection, Seattle patients enrolled and were then monitored through disease. Original processing methods: The authors estimated nucleated cell counts from reference gene primer amplification. This table comes from immunoSEQ multiplex PCR, and its TCRdb copy is limited to in-frame clones, with some not included. V and J calls and clone size are those listed in that table; D and trimming were worked out from the DNA. The table records 440,000 or so clones, around 91% of them present only once. This CDR3 comprises 12 residues. Germline CDR1 is MDHEN and CDR2 is SYDVKM. V gave up 2 bases and J gave up 10 bases, with 9 bases separating them.

The clonotype comes from a woman between 40 and 50 years old with COVID-19, enrolled during active disease. Source material: peripheral blood. The genes are TRBV28 and TRBJ2-1, with D possibly being TRBD2 (5 bases). CDR3 sequence (DNA): TGTGCCAGCAGTTTAATCCGAGGGGAGCAGTTCTTC. As protein: CASSLIRGEQFF.